This T cell receptor beta chain was sequenced for a study of T cell changes during pregnancy in multiple sclerosis. The junction had 12 bases not matched to a gene; V was cut back by 4 bases and J by 5 bases. The CDR3 has 17 residues. Germline V gene sequence: CDR1 SGDLS, CDR2 YYNGEE. Profiled with immunoSEQ multiplex PCR; TCRdb holds only in-frame clones, not every one. The sample yields about 68,000 clones, roughly 94% seen once. The sample in question was peripheral blood, obtained in the second trimester of pregnancy. This receptor was obtained from a female donor in good health, enrolled as a control in a pregnancy study. The chain has TRBV9 and TRBJ2-3; 11 nucleotides line up with TRBD2. The CDR3, as DNA: TGTGCCAGCAGCTCCCGGTTAGCGGGGGGGGAGGGAGATACGCAGTATTTT. This sequence encodes CASSSRLAGGEGDTQYF.